A selection of T cell receptor beta chains follows, all from one sample in a study of blood T cell repertoires in COVID-19. The repertoire was sequenced with immunoSEQ multiplex PCR; TCRdb's copy has only in-frame clones and lacks some. The top ten clones hold around 7% of a sample with 150,000 to 200,000 clones, more than 85% of them seen once. Sequenced sample: peripheral blood. The source is an elderly woman in a cohort sampled during active or convalescent COVID-19. The CDR3 runs from the conserved cysteine through the conserved F or W. The D gene is left open where the match is weak. Only part of the rows carry a size: once, few, many, or a class if the clone is expanded.

len	d_gene	v_gene	j_gene	abundance	CDR3aa	CDR3nt
14	TRBD1	TRBV29-1	TRBJ2-3	.	CSVVIRGSTDTQYF	TGCAGCGTTGTAATCAGGGGGAGCACAGATACGCAGTATTTT
21	.	TRBV3-1/TRBV3-2	TRBJ1-1	.	CASSQGIDRGVAYAVNTEAFF	TGTGCCAGCAGCCAAGGCATCGATCGGGGGGTCGCTTATGCCGTGAACACTGAAGCTTTCTTT
14	.	TRBV5-8	TRBJ2-7	.	CASSFAGFSYEQYF	TGTGCCAGCAGCTTCGCGGGGTTCTCCTACGAGCAGTACTTC
17	TRBD1	TRBV24-1	TRBJ2-5	once	CATSDRVGTGQQETQYF	TGTGCCACCAGTGATAGGGTTGGGACAGGGCAACAAGAGACCCAGTACTTC
13	.	TRBV10-2	TRBJ1-5	.	CASTIQGNQPQHF	TGCGCCAGTACCATACAGGGTAATCAGCCCCAGCATTTT
17	.	TRBV6-2/TRBV6-3	TRBJ2-1	.	CASSYSVGESSYNEQFF	TGTGCCAGCAGTTACAGCGTTGGGGAGTCCTCCTACAATGAGCAGTTCTTC
18	TRBD1	TRBV6-2/TRBV6-3	TRBJ2-3	.	CASSSSGQGYKSPDTQYF	TGTGCCAGCAGTTCCTCGGGACAGGGTTACAAGTCGCCAGATACGCAGTATTTT
15	TRBD1	TRBV30	TRBJ1-4	.	CAWRDPRQGNEKLFF	TGTGCCTGGAGAGACCCGAGACAGGGGAATGAAAAACTGTTTTTT
15	.	TRBV4-3	TRBJ1-2	.	CASSQETEANYGYTF	TGCGCCAGCAGCCAAGAGACAGAAGCTAACTATGGCTACACCTTC
19	.	TRBV14	TRBJ2-5	.	CASSQETSRGFSLLETQYF	TGTGCCAGCAGCCAAGAAACTAGCCGTGGGTTTAGTTTGCTCGAGACCCAGTACTTC
13	.	TRBV11-3	TRBJ2-7	.	CASSLDTEYEQYF	TGTGCCAGCAGCTTAGATACGGAGTACGAGCAGTACTTC
15	TRBD1	TRBV9	TRBJ2-5	.	CASTQAGGRKETQYF	TGTGCCAGCACCCAAGCAGGGGGAAGGAAAGAGACCCAGTACTTC
17	.	TRBV5-1	TRBJ2-1	.	CASSFLNTGVVGDEQFF	TGCGCCAGCAGCTTTTTGAATACGGGAGTAGTCGGTGATGAGCAGTTCTTC
14	.	TRBV18	TRBJ1-1	.	CASSVREASTEAFF	TGTGCCAGCTCCGTAAGGGAGGCGAGCACTGAAGCTTTCTTT
15	TRBD1	TRBV7-2	TRBJ2-1	once	CASSSDRGHYNEQFF	TGTGCCAGCAGCTCCGACAGGGGGCACTACAATGAGCAGTTCTTC
17	.	TRBV21-1	TRBJ2-5	.	CASPSKVWLAGAKTQYF	TGTGCCAGTCCGAGCAAGGTGTGGCTAGCGGGAGCTAAGACCCAGTACTTC
15	.	TRBV9	TRBJ2-5	.	CASSVGAGSQETQYF	TGTGCCAGCAGCGTCGGTGCGGGGAGCCAAGAGACCCAGTACTTC
16	TRBD1	TRBV7-9	TRBJ2-6	.	CASSRSGGSGANVLTF	TGTGCCAGCAGCCGTTCAGGGGGCTCTGGGGCCAACGTCCTGACTTTC
13	.	TRBV27	TRBJ2-1	.	CASSGINNNEQFF	TGTGCCAGCAGCGGGATCAATAACAATGAGCAGTTCTTC
13	.	TRBV6-2/TRBV6-3	TRBJ2-1	.	CASSHRTYNEQFF	TGTGCCAGCAGCCACAGGACCTACAATGAGCAGTTCTTC
12	.	TRBV18	TRBJ2-7	.	CASSTGPREQYF	TGTGCCAGCTCAACAGGGCCTAGGGAGCAGTACTTC
15	TRBD2	TRBV5-1	TRBJ2-3	.	CASTPGGGGTDTQYF	TGCGCCAGCACTCCGGGAGGTGGCGGCACAGATACGCAGTATTTT
14	.	TRBV27	TRBJ1-2	.	CASSLSGGAGGYTF	TGTGCCAGCAGTTTATCCGGAGGGGCAGGTGGCTACACCTTC
14	.	TRBV6-2/TRBV6-3	TRBJ2-2	.	CASSPGTLTGELFF	TGTGCCAGCAGTCCCGGGACACTGACCGGGGAGCTGTTTTTT
15	.	TRBV28	TRBJ2-2	.	CASSSSSASTGELFF	TGTGCCAGCAGTTCGAGTAGTGCGTCCACCGGGGAGCTGTTTTTT
15	.	TRBV24-1	TRBJ2-3	few	CATRGAGGTSDTQYF	TGTGCCACCCGAGGGGCAGGGGGGACATCAGATACGCAGTATTTT
14	.	TRBV4-1	TRBJ2-3	.	CASSQESTTDTQYF	TGCGCCAGCAGCCAAGAGAGTACCACAGATACGCAGTATTTT
16	.	TRBV11-2	TRBJ2-4	.	CASSSFRRRAKNIQYF	TGTGCCAGCAGCTCGTTCAGGCGCAGAGCCAAAAACATTCAGTACTTC
14	TRBD1	TRBV2	TRBJ2-5	.	CASSRDRAQETQYF	TGTGCCAGCAGCCGGGACAGGGCCCAAGAGACCCAGTACTTC
14	.	TRBV9	TRBJ2-5	.	CASSVVGDQETQYF	TGTGCCAGCAGCGTAGTCGGGGACCAAGAGACCCAGTACTTC
17	.	TRBV3-1/TRBV3-2	TRBJ1-3	.	CASQGREFRDKRNTIYF	TGTGCCAGCCAGGGTAGGGAATTCCGGGACAAAAGAAACACCATATATTTT
15	.	TRBV21-1	TRBJ1-1	.	CASSRETGGNTEAFF	TGTGCCAGCAGCCGAGAGACAGGGGGGAACACTGAAGCTTTCTTT